What follows is one T cell receptor (beta chain) and its context. The record originates from a study of cytomegalovirus exposure and HLA in healthy donors. Libraries were prepared by immunoSEQ multiplex PCR; TCRdb keeps only in-frame clonotypes and omits some of them. The table records approximately 220,000 clones, about 87% of them present only once. The CDR3 covers 15 residues. Germline V gene lookup returns CDR1 MGHRA and CDR2 YSYEKL. Germline trimming cut 0 bases from V and 6 bases from J; bases unmatched to any gene: 2. The rearrangement uses TRBV4-1 and TRBJ1-4, with 9 nucleotides matching TRBD1. The specimen sequenced was PBMCs. The clonotype originates from a man aged 18 to 29 in good health and CMV-seronegative. The DNA for the CDR3 is TGCGCCAGCAGCCAAGAGGGGACAGGGTATGAAAAACTGTTTTTT. Translated, it gives CASSQEGTGYEKLFF.